The entry below gives a single T cell receptor beta chain sequence along with its context. Its antigen is as yet unknown. This CDR3 region has 16 residues. Unmatched junction bases numbered 11, after V lost 4 bases and J lost 2 bases. CDR1 and CDR2 (germline): SGDLS, YYNGEE. This sample stems from a study of graft-versus-host responses after intestinal transplantation. For the study at large: Recipients across the board were started on anti-thymocyte globulin induction, then kept on tacrolimus and steroids for two to three years. General study findings and limits: GvH clones appeared in recipient marrow, some first in ileum or blood.

Libraries were prepared by immunoSEQ multiplex PCR; TCRdb keeps only in-frame clonotypes and omits some of them. Here the sample spans fewer than 95,000 clones, over 90% being singletons. This material consisted of unstimulated CD4+ T cells sorted from spleen or lymph node cells, taken before transplant. The sequence derives from a human donor who was the organ donor for an intestinal transplant. This chain uses TRBV9 with TRBJ2-5; 7 nucleotides match TRBD2. The CDR3 DNA sequence: TGTGCCAGCAGCATCAAACCGGGACTATCTCAAGAGACCCAGTACTTC. Protein: CASSIKPGLSQETQYF.